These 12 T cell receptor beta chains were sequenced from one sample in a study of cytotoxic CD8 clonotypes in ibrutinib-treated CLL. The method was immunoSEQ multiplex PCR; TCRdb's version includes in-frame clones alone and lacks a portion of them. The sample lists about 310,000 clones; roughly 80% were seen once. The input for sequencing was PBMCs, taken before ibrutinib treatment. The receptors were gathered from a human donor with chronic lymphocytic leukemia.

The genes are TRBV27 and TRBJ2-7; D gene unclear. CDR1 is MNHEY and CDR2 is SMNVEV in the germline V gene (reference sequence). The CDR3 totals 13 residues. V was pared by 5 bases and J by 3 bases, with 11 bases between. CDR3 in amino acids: CASSQTLYYEQYF. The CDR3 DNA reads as TGTGCCAGCAGTCAAACGCTCTACTACGAGCAGTACTTC.

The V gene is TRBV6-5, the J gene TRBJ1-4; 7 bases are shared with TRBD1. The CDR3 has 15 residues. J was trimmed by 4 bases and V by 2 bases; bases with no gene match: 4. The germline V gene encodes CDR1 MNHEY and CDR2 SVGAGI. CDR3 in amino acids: CASSYPGQFNEKLFF. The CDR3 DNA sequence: TGTGCCAGCAGTTACCCGGGACAGTTTAATGAAAAACTGTTTTTT.

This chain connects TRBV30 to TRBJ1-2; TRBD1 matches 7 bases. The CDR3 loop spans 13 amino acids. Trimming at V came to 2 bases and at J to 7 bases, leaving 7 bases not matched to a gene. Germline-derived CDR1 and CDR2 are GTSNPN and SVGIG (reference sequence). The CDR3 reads CAWSQGPGGGYTF. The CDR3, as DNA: TGTGCCTGGAGTCAGGGCCCAGGGGGTGGCTACACCTTC.

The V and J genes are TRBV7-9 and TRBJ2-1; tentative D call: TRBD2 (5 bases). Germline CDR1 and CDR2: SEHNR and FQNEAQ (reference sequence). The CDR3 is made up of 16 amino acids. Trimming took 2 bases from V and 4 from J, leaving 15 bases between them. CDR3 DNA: TGTGCCAGCAGCTTACTCTCGTACGTAGCGTACAATGAGCAGTTCTTC. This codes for CASSLLSYVAYNEQFF.

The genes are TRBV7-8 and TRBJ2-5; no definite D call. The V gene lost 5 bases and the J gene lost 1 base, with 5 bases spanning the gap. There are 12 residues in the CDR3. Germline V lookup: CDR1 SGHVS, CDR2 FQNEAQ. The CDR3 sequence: CASSPFQETQYF. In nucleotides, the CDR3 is TGTGCCAGCAGCCCTTTCCAAGAGACCCAGTACTTC.

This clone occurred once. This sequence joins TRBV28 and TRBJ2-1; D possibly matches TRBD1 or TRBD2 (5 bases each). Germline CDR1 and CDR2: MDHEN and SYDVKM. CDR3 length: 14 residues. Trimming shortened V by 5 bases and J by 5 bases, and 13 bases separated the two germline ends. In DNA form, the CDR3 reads TGTGCCAGCAGTCCCCCGGGGCGGCACAATGAGCAGTTCTTC. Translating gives CASSPPGRHNEQFF.

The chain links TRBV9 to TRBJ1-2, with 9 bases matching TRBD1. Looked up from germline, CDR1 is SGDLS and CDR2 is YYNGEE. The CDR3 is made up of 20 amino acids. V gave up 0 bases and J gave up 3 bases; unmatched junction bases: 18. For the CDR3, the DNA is TGTGCCAGCAGCGTAGCCCCCTCAGGAAACAGGGGGCCGACTTACTATGGCTACACCTTC. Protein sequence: CASSVAPSGNRGPTYYGYTF.

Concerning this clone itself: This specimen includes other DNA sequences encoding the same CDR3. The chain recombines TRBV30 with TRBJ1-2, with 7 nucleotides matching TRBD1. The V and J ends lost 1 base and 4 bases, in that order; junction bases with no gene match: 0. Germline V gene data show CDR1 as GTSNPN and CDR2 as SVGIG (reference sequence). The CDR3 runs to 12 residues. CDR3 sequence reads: CAWSAGGYGYTF. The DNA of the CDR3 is TGTGCCTGGAGTGCAGGGGGCTATGGCTACACCTTC.

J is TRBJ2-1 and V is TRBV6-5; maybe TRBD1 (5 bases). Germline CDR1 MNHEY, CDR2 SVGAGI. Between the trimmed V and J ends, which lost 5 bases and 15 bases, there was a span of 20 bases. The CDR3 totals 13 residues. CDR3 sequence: CASSEEGVSIGFF. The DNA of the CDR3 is TGTGCCAGCAGTGAAGAAGGGGTCTCTATTGGGTTCTTC.

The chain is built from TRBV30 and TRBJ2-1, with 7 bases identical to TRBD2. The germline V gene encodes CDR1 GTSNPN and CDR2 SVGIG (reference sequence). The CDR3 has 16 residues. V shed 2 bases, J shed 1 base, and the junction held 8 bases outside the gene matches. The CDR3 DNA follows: TGTGCCTGGAGTAGGGGCTTAGCGGGTTCCTACAATGAGCAGTTCTTC. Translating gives CAWSRGLAGSYNEQFF.

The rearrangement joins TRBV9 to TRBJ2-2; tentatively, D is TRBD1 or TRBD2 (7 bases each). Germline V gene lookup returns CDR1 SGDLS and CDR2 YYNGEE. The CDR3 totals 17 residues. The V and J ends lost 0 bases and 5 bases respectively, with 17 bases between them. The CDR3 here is CASSVVPGGAGTGELFF. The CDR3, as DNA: TGTGCCAGCAGCGTAGTCCCAGGGGGAGCGGGGACCGGGGAGCTGTTTTTT. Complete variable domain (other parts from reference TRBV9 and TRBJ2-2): DSGVTQTPKHLITATGQRVTLRCSPRSGDLSVYWYQQSLDQGLQFLIQYYNGEERAKGNILERFSAQQFPDLHSELNLSSLELGDSALYFCASSVVPGGAGTGELFFGEGSRLTVL.

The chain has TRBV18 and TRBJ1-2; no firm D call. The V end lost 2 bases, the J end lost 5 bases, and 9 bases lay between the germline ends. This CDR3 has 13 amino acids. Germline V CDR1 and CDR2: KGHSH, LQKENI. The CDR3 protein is CASSPREGYGYTF. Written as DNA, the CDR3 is TGTGCCAGCTCACCAAGAGAGGGTTATGGCTACACCTTC.